This T cell receptor beta chain was sequenced during a study of shared clonotypes between healthy human individuals. The donor cohort consisted entirely of Caucasian adults residing in Nashville, Tennessee. The repertoire was sequenced with immunoSEQ multiplex PCR; TCRdb's copy has only in-frame clones and lacks some. The sample yields roughly 1,100,000 clones, roughly 80% seen once. Study findings and constraints: Compared with clonotypes that all four donors shared, non-shared clonotypes had lower generation probabilities. Only blood samples were collected, and tissue repertoires likely differ.

In the case of this clone: Its target is not known.

The CDR3 is 15 amino acids. The germline CDR1 and CDR2 sequences are MNHEY and SVGAGI. V lost 2 bases and J 10 bases, leaving 15 bases between the germline ends. Sequencing used memory CD4+ T cells sorted from blood. The subset: CD45RA-negative fraction. The sequence was obtained from a man between 18 and 29 years old in good health. The chain uses TRBV6-5 and TRBJ1-6, with unresolved D. CDR3 DNA sequence: TGTGCCAGCAGTTACCGTCGGGTAGTCGGGTCACCCCTCCACTTT. This codes for CASSYRRVVGSPLHF.